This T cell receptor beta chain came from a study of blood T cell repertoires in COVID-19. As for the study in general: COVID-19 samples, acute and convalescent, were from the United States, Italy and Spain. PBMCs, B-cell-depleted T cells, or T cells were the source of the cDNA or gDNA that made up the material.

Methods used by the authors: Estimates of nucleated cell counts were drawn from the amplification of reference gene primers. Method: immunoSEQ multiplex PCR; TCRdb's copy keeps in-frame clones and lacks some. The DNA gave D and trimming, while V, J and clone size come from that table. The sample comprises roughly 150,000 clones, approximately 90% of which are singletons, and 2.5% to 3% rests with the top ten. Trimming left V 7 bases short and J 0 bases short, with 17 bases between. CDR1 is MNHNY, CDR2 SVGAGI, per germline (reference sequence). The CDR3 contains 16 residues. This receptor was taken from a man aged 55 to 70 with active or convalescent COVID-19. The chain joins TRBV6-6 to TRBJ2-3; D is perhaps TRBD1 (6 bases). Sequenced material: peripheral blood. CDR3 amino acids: CASTLRGYPSTDTQYF. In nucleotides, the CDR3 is TGTGCCAGCACCCTAAGGGGGTATCCTAGCACAGATACGCAGTATTTT.